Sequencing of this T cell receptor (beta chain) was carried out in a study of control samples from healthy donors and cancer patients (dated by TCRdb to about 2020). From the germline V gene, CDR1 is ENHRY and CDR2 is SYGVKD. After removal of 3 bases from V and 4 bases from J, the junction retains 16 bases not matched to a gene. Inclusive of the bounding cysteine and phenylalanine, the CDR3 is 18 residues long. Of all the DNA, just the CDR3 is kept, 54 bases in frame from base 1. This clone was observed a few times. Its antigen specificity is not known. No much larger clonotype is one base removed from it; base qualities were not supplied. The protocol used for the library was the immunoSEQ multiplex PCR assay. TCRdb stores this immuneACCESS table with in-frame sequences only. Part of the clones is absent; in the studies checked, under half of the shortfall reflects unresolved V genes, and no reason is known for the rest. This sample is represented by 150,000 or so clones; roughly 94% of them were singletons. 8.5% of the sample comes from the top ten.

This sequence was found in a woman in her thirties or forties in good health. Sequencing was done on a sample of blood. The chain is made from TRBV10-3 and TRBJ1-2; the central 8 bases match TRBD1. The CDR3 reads CAISDRPGGASSSYGYTF. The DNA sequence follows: TGTGCCATCAGTGATCGGCCAGGGGGCGCGTCCTCCTCCTATGGCTACACCTTC.